This passage covers 7 T cell receptor beta chains from one sample sequenced in a study of response to subunit inactivated influenza vaccine. TCRdb re-called the RT-PCR reads through MiXCR, storing one row per CDR3 protein. The profile shows 500,000 to 550,000 distinct CDR3 sequences, under 25% of them singletons. The same sample was also studied in work on T cells expressing NK-cell markers. That source reports: Scientists made TCR beta cDNA using 5'RACE template switching with UMIs.

Material: CD4+ T cells sorted from PBMCs, obtained less than 13 days after vaccination. Receptor source: a man between 50 and 59 years old who received an inactivated influenza vaccine.

The rearrangement uses TRBV28 and TRBJ2-5; 7 bases are shared with TRBD2. Germline lookup yields CDR1 MDHEN and CDR2 SYDVKM. J lost 6 bases, V lost 10 bases, and 14 bases had no gene match. CDR3 length equals 14 residues. The CDR3 nucleotides are TGTGCCACCCGTTGGGAGGGGAGAGGAAAGACCCAGTACTTC. Amino acids: CATRWEGRGKTQYF.

This clonotype was recorded a few times. The CDR3 coding sequence is TGTGCCAGCAGCCCAGGGCTCAGCTCTCCTAACTATGGCTACACCTTC. This codes for CASSPGLSSPNYGYTF. The chain has TRBV12-3 or TRBV12-4 and TRBJ1-2; maybe TRBD1 (5 bases). The CDR3 is 16 amino acids. V was clipped by 6 bases and J by 0 bases, with 17 bases between them.

Details on this clonotype: Relative to the germline gene, one junction end is altered; a read error may explain this. The rearrangement uses TRBV19 and TRBJ2-2; 8 nucleotides line up with TRBD1. The germline gives CDR1 LNHDA, CDR2 SQIVND (reference sequence). This CDR3 comprises 15 residues. The CDR3 sequence: CASSMGQADTGELFF. CDR3 in DNA: TGTGCCAGCAGTATGGGACAGGCTGACACCGGGGAGCTGTTTTTT.

The CDR3 DNA reads TGTGCCAGCAGCCAATCAGTCGGACTTTCACCCCTCCACTTT. Translated, it gives CASSQSVGLSPLHF. The chain employs TRBV28 and TRBJ1-6; D is ambiguous. The CDR3 loop spans 14 amino acids. Germline-derived CDR1 and CDR2 are MDHEN and SYDVKM. The V end was cut by 6 bases, the J end by 9 bases, with 15 bases between.

This clonotype turned up a few times. The CDR3: CASSYSIRNSPLHF. As DNA, the CDR3 is TGTGCCAGCAGTTACTCGATACGGAATTCACCCCTCCACTTT. This chain joins TRBV6-2 or TRBV6-3 and TRBJ1-6; D not certain. From germline, CDR1 is MNHEY and CDR2 SVGEGT. V lost 0 bases to trimming and J lost 7 bases, with 7 bases between them. CDR3 length equals 14 residues.

Only a few counts were recorded for this clonotype. V usage is TRBV14 and J usage is TRBJ2-7, with D perhaps TRBD1 (5 bases). The V gene's germline CDR1 is SGHDN and CDR2 FVKESK. The V and J ends lost 2 bases and 5 bases respectively, with 19 bases between them. The CDR3 runs to 16 residues. CDR3 DNA sequence: TGTGCCAGCAGCCAACTCGTTGGTCGGCAGGGAAACGAGCAGTACTTC. Translated, it gives CASSQLVGRQGNEQYF.

V and J are TRBV7-2 and TRBJ2-7, with 8 bases matching TRBD1. The trim removed 5 bases at V and 2 bases at J, leaving 5 bases unmatched. CDR1 SGHTA and CDR2 FQGNSA come from the germline V gene. This CDR3 contains 14 residues. CDR3 sequence (DNA): TGTGCCAGCAGCCAACAGGGGGTCGCCTACGAGCAGTACTTC. It specifies CASSQQGVAYEQYF.